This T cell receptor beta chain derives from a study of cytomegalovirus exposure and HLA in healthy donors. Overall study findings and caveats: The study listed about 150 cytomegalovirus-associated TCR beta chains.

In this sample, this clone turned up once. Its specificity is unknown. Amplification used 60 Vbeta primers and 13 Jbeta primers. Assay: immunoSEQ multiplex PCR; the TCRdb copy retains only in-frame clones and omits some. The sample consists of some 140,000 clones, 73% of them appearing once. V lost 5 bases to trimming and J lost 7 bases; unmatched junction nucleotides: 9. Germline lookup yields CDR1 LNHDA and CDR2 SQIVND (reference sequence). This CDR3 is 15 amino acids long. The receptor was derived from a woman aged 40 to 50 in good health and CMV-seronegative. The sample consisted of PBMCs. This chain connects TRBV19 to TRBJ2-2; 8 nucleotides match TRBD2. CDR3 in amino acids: CASSFLPGTSGELFF. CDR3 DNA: TGTGCCAGTAGTTTTCTTCCGGGGACTAGCGGGGAGCTGTTTTTT.